Sequencing of this TCR beta chain was carried out in a study of CD8 T cells in ankylosing spondylitis. By quantitative 5'-RACE with molecular barcodes, the TCR beta libraries were made. TCRdb independently ran MiXCR on the 5' RACE reads; one entry per CDR3 protein. The repertoire consists of roughly 230,000 distinct CDR3 sequences, with approximately 10% occurring once and the leading ten covering 2.6%. Findings and caveats of the study: Enrichment of disease-linked clones was reportedly significant in matched ankylosing spondylitis synovial fluid. The study identified a TCR beta motif of several highly homologous variants that appeared characteristic of ankylosing spondylitis blood.

This clonotype was observed at least ten times. As yet, its antigen is unknown. Trimming took off 8 bases at V and 3 bases at J, with 14 bases between the two ends. There are 13 residues in the CDR3. The sequence derives from a male donor with ankylosing spondylitis or in good health (not recorded which). The chain has TRBV12-3 or TRBV12-4 and TRBJ2-7, with D unresolved. Sequenced material: blood, either unsorted or a sorted T cell fraction (not recorded which). In nucleotides, the CDR3 is TGTGCCAGCGGTCCCTTGGGATACTACGAGCAGTACTTC. It encodes CASGPLGYYEQYF.